This TCR beta chain stems from a study of read filtering for tumor transcriptome and immune sequencing. This clonotype was seen ten or more times. The library was built from about 400 ng RNA with molecular barcoded adaptors for alpha/delta and beta/gamma chains. TCRdb ran MiXCR on the reads and lists one entry per CDR3 protein. The table lists around 140,000 distinct CDR3 sequences, about 13% of them singletons. Trimming shortened V by 4 bases and J by 7 bases, and 8 bases separated the two germline ends. The length of the CDR3 is 12 residues. The specimen sequenced was a population of CD138-negative cells sorted from bone marrow. The receptor was isolated from a donor at least 40 years old with multiple myeloma. The chain links TRBV12-3 or TRBV12-4 to TRBJ1-5, with D perhaps matching TRBD1 (6 bases). CDR3 protein: CASSYRDQPQHF. DNA of the CDR3: TGTGCCAGCAGTTACAGGGACCAGCCCCAGCATTTT.